A single sample gave rise to the 11 T cell receptor beta chains below, sequenced in a study of blood T cell repertoires in COVID-19. Clones were sequenced by immunoSEQ multiplex PCR, and TCRdb holds only the in-frame ones, with some missing. The sample records hundreds of thousands of clones, 70% to 85% being singletons. Input material: peripheral blood. The receptors derive from a woman of 80 years or more with acute or convalescent COVID-19.

J is TRBJ2-3 and V is TRBV6-2 or TRBV6-3; 10 bases are a match to TRBD1. The CDR3 extends over 16 amino acids. Germline CDR1 MNHEY, CDR2 SVGEGT. With 6 bases clipped from V and 6 bases from J, the junction kept 12 bases outside the gene matches. The CDR3 protein is CASSKGGQGLADTQYF. The CDR3 DNA follows: TGTGCCAGCAGCAAAGGGGGACAGGGGCTCGCGGATACGCAGTATTTT.

The V gene is TRBV29-1, the J gene TRBJ2-5; D is possibly TRBD1 (7 bases). The V and J ends lost 1 base and 2 bases respectively, with 14 bases between them. This CDR3 contains 15 residues. The germline CDR1 and CDR2 sequences are SQVTM and ANQGSEA. This CDR3 reads CSVEAGGQPQETQYF. The CDR3 coding sequence is TGCAGCGTTGAAGCCGGGGGACAGCCACAAGAGACCCAGTACTTC. Full variable domain (remainder filled in from reference TRBV29-1 and TRBJ2-5): SAVISQKPSRDICQRGTSLTIQCQVDSQVTMMFWYRQQPGQSLTLIATANQGSEATYESGFVIDKFPISRPNLTFSTLTVSNMSPEDSSIYLCSVEAGGQPQETQYFGPGTRLLVL.

The chain uses TRBV5-1 and TRBJ1-1, with 7 bases matching TRBD1. J was trimmed by 1 base and V by 4 bases; bases with no gene match: 10. Germline V lookup: CDR1 SGHRS, CDR2 YFSETQ. The CDR3 runs to 16 residues. The CDR3 region has the DNA TGCGCCAGCAGCCGCACTTGGGGGACAGCGAACACTGAAGCTTTCTTT. Translating it yields CASSRTWGTANTEAFF.

This clone was observed at least ten times. The gene calls are TRBV5-1 and TRBJ2-1; 9 bases map to TRBD2. CDR1 and CDR2 (germline): SGHRS, YFSETQ. This CDR3 is built from 21 residues. J was trimmed by 0 bases and V by 3 bases; bases with no gene match: 19. CDR3 sequence reads: CASSSTSGYAMTSSSYNEQFF. The DNA for the CDR3 is TGCGCCAGCAGCTCAACTAGCGGGTATGCTATGACTTCGAGCTCCTACAATGAGCAGTTCTTC.

The rearrangement uses TRBV2 and TRBJ1-4, with 10 nucleotides matching TRBD1. V was clipped by 8 bases and J by 7 bases; unmatched bases: 7. This CDR3 has 14 amino acids. Germline V CDR1 and CDR2: SNHLY, FYNNEI. The CDR3 protein is CASVGDRGGEKLFF. CDR3 bases: TGTGCCAGCGTCGGGGACAGGGGTGGTGAAAAACTGTTTTTT.

The chain combines TRBV7-6 with TRBJ2-1; weak D call: TRBD2 (6 bases). The germline V and J ends were trimmed by 4 bases and 12 bases, with 16 bases remaining between them. The CDR3 is 13 amino acids. CDR1 is SGHVS and CDR2 is FNYEAQ in the germline V gene. The CDR3 DNA follows: TGTGCCAGCAGCTCCGGCGGGACTGTTGGGCAGTTCTTC. The encoded protein is CASSSGGTVGQFF.

The V call is TRBV5-1, the J call TRBJ1-2; D is unclear. V was pared by 3 bases and J by 7 bases, with 10 bases between. The CDR3 contains 12 residues. Germline V CDR1 and CDR2: SGHRS, YFSETQ. CDR3 residues: CASSSEGIGYTF. CDR3 DNA sequence: TGCGCCAGCAGCTCAGAGGGAATTGGCTACACCTTC.

On this clone: A single base separates this from a much larger clone, so it may be a read error. The chain joins TRBV6-6 to TRBJ1-5; 8 bases match TRBD1. This CDR3 is built from 13 residues. CDR1 is MNHNY and CDR2 is SVGAGI in the germline V gene (reference sequence). V lost 9 bases, J lost 1 base, and 2 bases stayed unmatched. In DNA form, the CDR3 reads TGTGCCAGTCGACAGGGGAGCAATCAGCCCCAGCATTTT. Its translation: CASRQGSNQPQHF.

J is TRBJ2-3 and V is TRBV7-3; D might be TRBD2 (6 bases). This CDR3 has 15 amino acids. Trimming removed 8 bases from V and 2 bases from J, with 17 bases in between. In germline, CDR1 is SGHTA, CDR2 FQGTGA. The CDR3 is CASGTVGLNTDTQYF. For the CDR3, the DNA is TGTGCCAGCGGAACAGTGGGACTCAACACAGATACGCAGTATTTT.

This clone appeared a single time. This chain uses TRBV4-3 with TRBJ2-2; 9 bases match TRBD2. Trimming cost V 3 bases and J 4 bases; bases outside gene matches: 9. Per the germline V gene, CDR1 is LGHNA and CDR2 is YSLEER. The CDR3 spans 17 residues. CDR3 in DNA: TGCGCCAGCAGCCAGGCCTTGACTAGCGGATTCACCGGGGAGCTGTTTTTT. Protein sequence: CASSQALTSGFTGELFF.

The chain joins TRBV6-1 to TRBJ1-3; D ambiguous. This CDR3 has 14 residues. In germline, CDR1 is MNHNS, CDR2 SASEGT. V was shortened by 4 bases and J by 4 bases, with 11 bases between the two germline ends. CDR3 protein: CASSAAGSGNTIYF. The CDR3 nucleotides are TGTGCCAGCAGTGCCGCGGGGTCGGGAAACACCATATATTTT.